The source of this T cell receptor (beta chain) is a study of CD8 T cells in ankylosing spondylitis. Study findings and constraints: Disease-associated clones were reportedly significantly overrepresented in matched ankylosing spondylitis synovial fluid. Earlier reports found some motif variants in synovial fluid and blood in reactive arthritis. Seven to nine highly homologous variants formed a TCR beta motif that appeared characteristic of ankylosing spondylitis blood.

The germline gives CDR1 LNHDA, CDR2 SQIVND (reference sequence). CDR3 length equals 13 residues. V gave up 4 bases and J gave up 1 base, with 7 bases separating them. This clonotype appeared a few times. Its antigen is not known. MiXCR, applied by TCRdb to the 5' RACE reads, yields one record per CDR3 protein. The sample consists of approximately 400,000 distinct CDR3 sequences, 17% of them appearing once. This rearrangement joins TRBV19 to TRBJ1-1, with D uncertain. This sequence was found in a male donor with ankylosing spondylitis. Sequencing input: blood, either unsorted or a sorted T cell fraction (not recorded which). Here the CDR3 reads CASSRRKNTEAFF. DNA of the CDR3: TGTGCCAGTAGTAGAAGAAAGAACACTGAAGCTTTCTTT.